Listed below are T cell receptor beta chains from one sample, sequenced in a study of vaccination and CD4 T cells after COVID-19. MiXCR was run by TCRdb on the PCR reads, yielding one entry per CDR3 protein. The sample yields fewer than 20,000 distinct CDR3 sequences, about 50% seen once. Antigen specificity for these receptors is unknown. The sequenced sample consisted of CD4+ T cells from blood, cultured in vitro. The receptors come from a human donor who had recovered from COVID-19. Both conserved end residues are part of each CDR3. Fields, in order: D gene, V gene, clone size, J gene, CDR3 protein, CDR3 DNA. A D gene is named only where the DNA matches it firmly. Some rows have no size entry. The others give once, few or many, or a class for an expanded clone.

d_gene: NA; v_gene: TRBV20-1; abundance: few; j_gene: TRBJ2-7; CDR3aa: CSTFRSYEQYF; CDR3nt: TGCAGCACTTTTCGTTCCTACGAGCAGTACTTC
d_gene: NA; v_gene: TRBV5-4; abundance: NA; j_gene: TRBJ1-5; CDR3aa: CASSTQGTDQPQHF; CDR3nt: TGTGCCAGCAGCACTCAGGGGACGGATCAGCCCCAGCATTTT
d_gene: NA; v_gene: TRBV7-3; abundance: NA; j_gene: TRBJ1-1; CDR3aa: CASSSLQDTEAFF; CDR3nt: TGTGCCAGCAGCTCCCTCCAGGATACTGAAGCTTTCTTT
d_gene: NA; v_gene: TRBV10-1; abundance: NA; j_gene: TRBJ2-3; CDR3aa: CASSVGGSTDTQYF; CDR3nt: TGCGCCAGCAGTGTTGGGGGTAGCACAGATACGCAGTATTTT
d_gene: NA; v_gene: TRBV18; abundance: NA; j_gene: TRBJ1-5; CDR3aa: CASSFLLDQPQHF; CDR3nt: TGTGCCAGCTCATTCCTGTTAGATCAGCCCCAGCATTTT
d_gene: NA; v_gene: TRBV20-1; abundance: NA; j_gene: TRBJ2-7; CDR3aa: CSASSPDGEWYEQYF; CDR3nt: TGCAGTGCTAGCTCCCCTGACGGGGAGTGGTACGAGCAGTACTTC
d_gene: TRBD2; v_gene: TRBV6-2/TRBV6-3; abundance: NA; j_gene: TRBJ2-7; CDR3aa: CASRTSGRAWQYF; CDR3nt: TGTGCCAGCAGGACTAGCGGGAGGGCCTGGCAGTACTTC
d_gene: NA; v_gene: TRBV20-1; abundance: NA; j_gene: TRBJ2-3; CDR3aa: CSAVWLRRDTQYF; CDR3nt: TGCAGTGCTGTTTGGCTCCGGAGAGATACGCAGTATTTT
d_gene: NA; v_gene: TRBV24-1; abundance: NA; j_gene: TRBJ1-2; CDR3aa: CATSNGVEYGYTF; CDR3nt: TGTGCCACCAGTAACGGGGTGGAGTATGGCTACACCTTC
d_gene: NA; v_gene: TRBV7-2; abundance: NA; j_gene: TRBJ2-3; CDR3aa: CASSLMGGGITDTQYF; CDR3nt: TGTGCCAGCAGCTTAATGGGGGGTGGTATCACAGATACGCAGTATTTT
d_gene: NA; v_gene: TRBV29-1; abundance: NA; j_gene: TRBJ2-3; CDR3aa: CSVRETASDTQYF; CDR3nt: TGCAGCGTTAGGGAGACAGCTTCAGATACGCAGTATTTT
d_gene: NA; v_gene: TRBV5-1; abundance: few; j_gene: TRBJ2-5; CDR3aa: CASSPTAGGGETQYF; CDR3nt: TGCGCCAGCAGCCCGACGGCAGGGGGAGGTGAGACCCAGTACTTC
d_gene: NA; v_gene: TRBV9; abundance: NA; j_gene: TRBJ2-7; CDR3aa: CASSVEGYEQYF; CDR3nt: TGTGCCAGCAGCGTAGAGGGCTACGAGCAGTACTTC
d_gene: NA; v_gene: TRBV7-6; abundance: NA; j_gene: TRBJ1-6; CDR3aa: CASSLGGPGDSPLHF; CDR3nt: TGTGCCAGCAGCCTCGGCGGCCCAGGGGATTCACCCCTCCACTTT